These T cell receptor beta chains were read from a single sample in a study of identical twins. TCRdb reprocessed the 5' RACE reads with MiXCR, giving one entry per CDR3 protein. The table shows 1,800,000 or so distinct CDR3 sequences, with about 31% occurring only once. Sequencing used cord blood. The receptor source for this set is a newborn girl in good health. CDR3s include the opening cysteine and the closing phenylalanine or tryptophan. A D gene is named only where the DNA matches it firmly. Rows give clone size only sometimes, using once, few, many, or a class for an expanded clone.

d_call j_call v_call clone_size cdr3_nt cdr3_aa
TRBD1 TRBJ1-2 TRBV20-1 few TGCAGTGCCACGGACAGGGGGAGTACGAACTACTATGGCTACACCTTC CSATDRGSTNYYGYTF
TRBD2 TRBJ2-7 TRBV11-2 NA TGTGCCAGCAGCTCTCTAGCGGGGGGGCGTTTCAACGAGCAGTACTTC CASSSLAGGRFNEQYF
TRBD2 TRBJ2-3 TRBV5-1 NA TGCGCCAGCAGCTCCAACTTAGCGGGGGGGAGCACAGATACGCAGTATTTT CASSSNLAGGSTDTQYF
TRBD2 TRBJ2-3 TRBV2 few TGTGCCAGCACCGGGACTAGCGCTAGCACAGATACGCAGTATTTT CASTGTSASTDTQYF
NA TRBJ1-1 TRBV7-2 NA TGTGCCAGCAGCTCCAGGGGTAACGCTGAAGCTTTCTTT CASSSRGNAEAFF
NA TRBJ1-1 TRBV4-2 NA TGTGCCAGCAGCCAAGCTGGGGGGCTGAACACTGAAGCTTTCTTT CASSQAGGLNTEAFF
NA TRBJ2-1 TRBV5-1 NA TGCGCCAGCAGCTTGCGGCTAGGGGCCGCTGATGAGCAGTTCTTC CASSLRLGAADEQFF
NA TRBJ1-2 TRBV25-1 once TGTGCCAGCAGTGGCCTGGACTATGGCTACACCTTC CASSGLDYGYTF
NA TRBJ1-3 TRBV12-3/TRBV12-4 once TGTGCCAGCAGGACACTATCTGGAAACACCATATATTTT CASRTLSGNTIYF
NA TRBJ2-7 TRBV5-4 NA TGTGCCAGTACCACCGACAGATCCCCCTACGAGCAGTACTTC CASTTDRSPYEQYF
NA TRBJ2-7 TRBV14 NA TGTGCCAGCAGCCCTCTGGGGGCAGGGATTTCCCACGAGCAGTACTTC CASSPLGAGISHEQYF
NA TRBJ2-3 TRBV5-1 few TGCGCCAGCAGCTTGACGGGAGTCCCAGATACGCAGTATTTT CASSLTGVPDTQYF
TRBD1 TRBJ1-1 TRBV28 NA TGTGCCAGCAGACCTATAGGACAGGCCTACATGAACACTGAAGCTTTCTTT CASRPIGQAYMNTEAFF
NA TRBJ2-1 TRBV11-2 few TGTGCCACATACGAATCTAGCGACTCCTACAATGAGCAGTTCTTC CATYESSDSYNEQFF
TRBD2 TRBJ2-5 TRBV24-1 few TGTGCCACCAGTGAAGGCAGCGGGAGAAATGAGCAGTACTTC CATSEGSGRNEQYF
TRBD1 TRBJ2-5 TRBV4-1 NA TGCGCCAGCAGCCAAATTGGAGGACAGGGGGAGACCCAGTACTTC CASSQIGGQGETQYF
TRBD1 TRBJ1-2 TRBV20-1 NA TGCAGTGCTTATCCTCGGACAGGGGGAATAAAGGGCTACACCTTC CSAYPRTGGIKGYTF
NA TRBJ1-6 TRBV29-1 NA TGCAGCGTTGAAGAGGACAGAGGGTCACCCCTCCACTTT CSVEEDRGSPLHF
NA TRBJ2-6 TRBV28 few TGTGCCAGCAGGTTGGACTTCACGGCTGGGGCCAACGTCCTGACTTTC CASRLDFTAGANVLTF
NA TRBJ2-7 TRBV20-1 few TGCAGTGCCCTAGGAACCAGCTCCTACGAGCAGTACTTC CSALGTSSYEQYF
NA TRBJ2-7 TRBV27 NA TGTGCCAGCAGTCTCTCCGGGACAAAGCAGTACTTC CASSLSGTKQYF
NA TRBJ2-7 TRBV5-1 few TGCGCCAGCAGATGGGAGAGCTCCTACGAGCAGTACTTC CASRWESSYEQYF
NA TRBJ2-3 TRBV24-1 few TGTGCCACCAGTGATTTCCGTGGTCCGGGGGATACGCAGTATTTT CATSDFRGPGDTQYF
NA TRBJ1-3 TRBV5-1 NA TGCGCCAGCACGGACATTGGAAACACCATATATTTT CASTDIGNTIYF
TRBD2 TRBJ2-1 TRBV7-8 few TGTGCCACTACCACCAGCGGGGTGAATGAGCAGTTCTTC CATTTSGVNEQFF
NA TRBJ1-1 TRBV5-1 NA TGCGCCAGCAGGCGAGGCGGGGTCGATGAAGCTTTCTTT CASRRGGVDEAFF
TRBD2 TRBJ2-1 TRBV25-1 NA TGTGCCAGCACTAATAGCGGGAATCCCTCCTACAATGAGCAGTTCTTC CASTNSGNPSYNEQFF
TRBD2 TRBJ2-3 TRBV20-1 NA TGCAGTGCTAGCCCCATGGCGGGGGGGACCACAGATACGCAGTATTTT CSASPMAGGTTDTQYF
NA TRBJ1-6 TRBV27 NA TGTGCCAGCAGTTCGGGCCCGCCTACCATGCCCCCCCACTTT CASSSGPPTMPPHF
NA TRBJ1-5 TRBV20-1 NA TGCAGTGCTAGAGGGGTTCAGCCCCAGCATTTT CSARGVQPQHF
TRBD2 TRBJ2-4 TRBV7-9 NA TGTGCCAGCAGCCTTACTAGCGGGACAGACATTCAGTACTTC CASSLTSGTDIQYF
NA TRBJ2-1 TRBV6-1 NA TGTGCCAGCAAGTTGGGGGGAAGCTCCTACAATGAGCAGTTCTTC CASKLGGSSYNEQFF
TRBD2 TRBJ2-3 TRBV5-1 few TGCGCCAGCAGCGTGGGACTAGCGGGGGGGCTAGTAGATACGCAGTATTTT CASSVGLAGGLVDTQYF
NA TRBJ1-4 TRBV25-1 NA TGTGCCAGCAGTGAACCCGGGACCGCTGAAAAACTGTTTTTT CASSEPGTAEKLFF
TRBD1 TRBJ2-3 TRBV9 few TGTGCCAGCAGCGCTTTTACAGGGGGCACAGATACGCAGTATTTT CASSAFTGGTDTQYF
NA TRBJ2-1 TRBV20-1 many TGCAGTGCTAGTAGAGGAGGTGAGCAGTTCTTC CSASRGGEQFF
NA TRBJ1-1 TRBV20-1 NA TGCAGTGCTAGGGGAGACAGGACCTACACTGAAGCTTTCTTT CSARGDRTYTEAFF
NA TRBJ2-3 TRBV25-1 few TGTGCCAGTCTTAGCGCAGATACGCAGTATTTT CASLSADTQYF
NA TRBJ2-7 TRBV11-2 few TGTGCCAGCAGCAACCTCCAGGGAATAGCCTACGAGCAGTACTTC CASSNLQGIAYEQYF
NA TRBJ2-3 TRBV14 few TGTGCCAGCAGCCAATCACCTTTTGATACGCAGTATTTT CASSQSPFDTQYF